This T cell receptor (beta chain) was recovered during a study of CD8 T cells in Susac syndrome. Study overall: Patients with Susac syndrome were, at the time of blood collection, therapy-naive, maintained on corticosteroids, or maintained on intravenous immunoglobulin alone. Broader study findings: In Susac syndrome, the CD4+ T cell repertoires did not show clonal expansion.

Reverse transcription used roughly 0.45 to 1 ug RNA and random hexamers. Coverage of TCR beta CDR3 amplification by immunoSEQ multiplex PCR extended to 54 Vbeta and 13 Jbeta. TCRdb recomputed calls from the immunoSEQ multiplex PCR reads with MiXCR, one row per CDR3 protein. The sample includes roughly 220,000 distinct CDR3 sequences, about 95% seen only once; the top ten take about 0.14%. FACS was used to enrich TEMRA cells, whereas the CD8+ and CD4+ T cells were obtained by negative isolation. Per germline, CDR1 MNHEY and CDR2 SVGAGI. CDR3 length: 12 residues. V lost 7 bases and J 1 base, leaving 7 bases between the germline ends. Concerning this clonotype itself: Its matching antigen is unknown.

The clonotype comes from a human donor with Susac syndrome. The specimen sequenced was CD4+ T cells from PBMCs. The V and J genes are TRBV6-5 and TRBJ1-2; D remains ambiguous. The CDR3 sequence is CASMSGNYGYTF. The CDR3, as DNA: TGTGCCAGCATGAGCGGTAACTATGGCTACACCTTC.